A single sample gave rise to the 7 T cell receptor beta chains below, sequenced in a study of cytomegalovirus exposure and HLA in healthy donors. The PCR used 60 Vbeta and 13 Jbeta primers. Method: immunoSEQ multiplex PCR; TCRdb's copy keeps in-frame clones and lacks some. The sample includes some 180,000 clones, approximately 80% seen only once; the top ten take 1.5% to 2%. Sequenced: PBMCs. The origin of the receptors is a woman in her thirties in good health and CMV-seronegative.

This clone appeared a few times. The CDR3 spells CASSPTSNEQYF. The CDR3 DNA reads as TGTGCCAGCTCACCGACATCGAACGAGCAGTACTTC. V usage is TRBV18 and J usage is TRBJ2-7, with no clear D. V gave up 3 bases and J gave up 5 bases, with 8 bases separating them. The CDR3 runs to 12 residues. From germline, CDR1 is KGHSH and CDR2 LQKENI.

J is TRBJ2-2 and V is TRBV11-2; 9 bases line up with TRBD1. The CDR3 runs to 16 residues. Germline loops: CDR1 SGHAT, CDR2 FQNNGV. The V gene end was trimmed by 2 bases and the J gene end by 0 bases; junction bases not matched to a gene: 1. Written as DNA, the CDR3 is TGTGCCAGCAGCTTAACAGGGGGCGCGAACACCGGGGAGCTGTTTTTT. This codes for CASSLTGGANTGELFF.

The V gene is TRBV29-1, the J gene TRBJ2-7; TRBD1 is a possible D gene (5 bases). Germline CDR1 reads SQVTM; CDR2 reads ANQGSEA. Trimming cost V 4 bases and J 1 base, with 8 bases left between them. This CDR3 comprises 12 residues. CDR3 nucleotide sequence: TGCAGCGTTGTGGCAGGGTCCTACGAGCAGTACTTC. Translation gives CSVVAGSYEQYF.

This clone was counted a few times. The V and J genes are TRBV28 and TRBJ1-2; 8 nucleotides line up with TRBD1. Germline V gene data show CDR1 as MDHEN and CDR2 as SYDVKM. The CDR3 consists of 16 residues. With V trimmed by 5 bases and J by 3 bases, 11 bases remained unmatched. The DNA of the CDR3 is TGTGCCAGCAGTCTGGACAGGGCCCGGGGGCACTATGGCTACACCTTC. This sequence encodes CASSLDRARGHYGYTF.

The chain uses TRBV7-9 and TRBJ2-1; the D gene is possibly TRBD2 (6 bases). The V gene lost 7 bases and the J gene lost 7 bases, with 20 bases spanning the gap. CDR1 is SEHNR, CDR2 FQNEAQ, per germline (reference sequence). The length of the CDR3 is 15 residues. The CDR3 bases are TGTGCCAGCACGATGGCGGGATTGTCGGGAAATGAGCAGTTCTTC. Its protein product is CASTMAGLSGNEQFF.

CDR3 in amino acids: CASGLVRDRAYEQYF. The CDR3 DNA is TGTGCTAGTGGTTTAGTCCGGGACAGAGCTTACGAGCAGTACTTC. The rearrangement uses TRBV12-5 and TRBJ2-7; TRBD1 matches at 7 bases. The length of the CDR3 is 15 residues. V lost 3 bases, J lost 4 bases, and 9 bases stayed unmatched. Germline CDR1 and CDR2: LGHNT and FRNRAP.

The CDR3 DNA follows: TGTGCCAGCAGTTGGAGGAAGGAGGGGGAGACCCAGTACTTC. Translated, it gives CASSWRKEGETQYF. This sequence joins TRBV5-4 and TRBJ2-5; D perhaps matches TRBD2 (6 bases). Trimming stripped 5 bases from V and 5 bases from J, with 16 bases between. Germline CDR1 SGHNT, CDR2 YYREEE (reference sequence). The CDR3 has 14 amino acids. Variable domain in full (rest from reference TRBV5-4 and TRBJ2-5): ETGVTQSPTHLIKTRGQQVTLRCSSQSGHNTVSWYQQALGQGPQFIFQYYREEENGRGNFPPRFSGLQFPNYSSELNVNALELDDSALYLCASSWRKEGETQYFGPGTRLLVL.